These T cell receptor beta chains were read from a single sample in a study of T-cell reconstitution after alpha-beta-depleted transplantation in children. MiXCR, run by TCRdb on the PCR reads, gives a single entry per CDR3 protein. The data show 60,000 to 100,000 distinct CDR3 sequences, with around a sixth seen just once and 40% to 65% held by the top ten. The material was PBMCs, mostly from graft donor cells, obtained 360 days after TCRalphabeta/CD19-depleted stem cell transplant. Receptors originate from a male patient between 2 and 15 years old who had a stem cell transplant for acute lymphoblastic leukemia, so the T cells may come from the graft donor. Each CDR3 is given with its conserved first and last residue. The D gene is left open where the match is weak. Only some rows state a clone size, as once, few, many or a class for expanded clones.

D,size,V,length,J,DNA,CDR3
.,few,TRBV5-4,12,TRBJ2-1,TGTGCCAGCAGCTTAGGACCTAGCGAGCAGTTCTTC,CASSLGPSEQFF
TRBD2,few,TRBV7-6,18,TRBJ2-2,TGTGCCAGCAGTTATGGACTAGCGGGAGGGATGAACACCGGGGAGCTGTTTTTT,CASSYGLAGGMNTGELFF
TRBD2,.,TRBV4-1,16,TRBJ2-2,TGCGCCAGCAGCCAAGATCGACTAGCGAGCACCGGGGAGCTGTTTTTT,CASSQDRLASTGELFF
.,.,TRBV20-1,14,TRBJ2-7,TGCAGTGCTAGAGATCTCCAGTCCTCCTACGAGCAGTACTTC,CSARDLQSSYEQYF
.,.,TRBV27,12,TRBJ1-2,TGTGCCAGCGGACAGACTAACTGTGGCTACACCTTC,CASGQTNCGYTF
TRBD2,.,TRBV11-3,12,TRBJ2-3,TGTGCCAGCAGTGGGCGGGGGGATACGCAGTATTTT,CASSGRGDTQYF
TRBD2,many,TRBV15,13,TRBJ2-1,TGTGCCACCAGGACTAGCGGGAGTTTATATCAGTTCTTC,CATRTSGSLYQFF
.,.,TRBV11-2,15,TRBJ2-3,TGTGCCAGCAGCCCTAGCGTTACGGCGTCAGATACGCAGTATTTT,CASSPSVTASDTQYF
.,.,TRBV27,13,TRBJ1-1,TGTGCCAGCGGGCCGAGCATGAACACTGAAGCTTTCTTT,CASGPSMNTEAFF
.,.,TRBV4-1,16,TRBJ2-7,TGCGCCAGCAGCCAAAGCCTCGGGACACCTTCCTACGAGCAGTACTTC,CASSQSLGTPSYEQYF
.,few,TRBV7-9,14,TRBJ2-2,TGTGCCAGCAGCTTACTTACAACCACCGGGGAGCTGTTTTTT,CASSLLTTTGELFF
TRBD2,.,TRBV6-6,13,TRBJ2-1,TGTGCCCTTAAGCGGGAGCCCTACAATGAGCAGTTCTTC,CALKREPYNEQFF
.,few,TRBV20-1,17,TRBJ2-4,TGCAGTGCTAGAGATGAGCAGCTAATCAGAGCCAAAAACATTCAGTACTTC,CSARDEQLIRAKNIQYF
TRBD1,.,TRBV9,16,TRBJ2-7,TGTGCCAGCAGCGTAGCTACCGGGACAGGGTTCTACGAGCAGTACTTC,CASSVATGTGFYEQYF
.,.,TRBV4-1,12,TRBJ1-4,TGCGCCAGCAGCCAAGATAGGAGGGGGCTGTTTTTT,CASSQDRRGLFF
TRBD2,.,TRBV20-1,15,TRBJ2-3,TGCAGTGCTAGTATGGGACTAGCGGGAAAAGATACGCAGTATTTT,CSASMGLAGKDTQYF
.,few,TRBV6-5,13,TRBJ1-5,TGTGCCAGCAGTTACGTACCAAATCAGCCCCAGCATTTT,CASSYVPNQPQHF
TRBD2,.,TRBV10-3,17,TRBJ2-1,TGTGCCATCAGTGTAAGACTAGCAGAACGGTCCTACAATGAGCAGTTCTTC,CAISVRLAERSYNEQFF
.,few,TRBV20-1,13,TRBJ2-3,TGCAGTGCTAGAAGGCCCCCGACAGATACGCAGTATTTT,CSARRPPTDTQYF
.,few,TRBV11-2,16,TRBJ2-7,TGTGCCAGCAGCTTAGCCCCCACTTTACAGGGCGGCGAGCAGTACTTC,CASSLAPTLQGGEQYF
.,many,TRBV12-3/TRBV12-4,13,TRBJ1-6,TGTGCCAGCAGTCTAACCAGGGTCTCACCCCTCCACTTT,CASSLTRVSPLHF
TRBD1,.,TRBV5-1,14,TRBJ2-5,TGCGCCAGCAGCTTCCAGGGGGCGCGAGAGACCCAGTACTTC,CASSFQGARETQYF
.,once,TRBV6-5,17,TRBJ1-5,TGTGCCAGCAGTTACGGACAGCGCGGGTGGTACAATCAGCCCCAGCATTTT,CASSYGQRGWYNQPQHF
.,few,TRBV11-2,14,TRBJ2-3,TGTGCCAGCAGCTCCTGGGTAGGCACAGATACGCAGTATTTT,CASSSWVGTDTQYF
TRBD1,.,TRBV12-3/TRBV12-4,14,TRBJ2-7,TGTGCCAGCAGTCTACAGGGGGCGGTCTACGAGCAGTACTTC,CASSLQGAVYEQYF
.,few,TRBV4-1,15,TRBJ2-1,TGCGCCAGCAGCCAACGGAGAAGCTCCTACAATGAGCAGTTCTTC,CASSQRRSSYNEQFF
.,few,TRBV21-1,16,TRBJ2-1,TGTGCCAGCAGCAAGAGGGCCAGGTTAAGGTACAATGAGCAGTTCTTC,CASSKRARLRYNEQFF
TRBD2,few,TRBV11-1,18,TRBJ2-1,TGTGCCAGCAGCTCAGCCTCACTAGCGGGAGTTGGCAACAATGAGCAGTTCTTC,CASSSASLAGVGNNEQFF
.,.,TRBV7-9,15,TRBJ2-5,TGTGCCAGCAGTTTATGGGCAGCTAGTCAAGAGACCCAGTACTTC,CASSLWAASQETQYF
TRBD2,few,TRBV7-9,15,TRBJ2-1,TGTGCCAGCAGGCGGGCAAGGACTAGAAGCGATGAGCAGTTCTTC,CASRRARTRSDEQFF